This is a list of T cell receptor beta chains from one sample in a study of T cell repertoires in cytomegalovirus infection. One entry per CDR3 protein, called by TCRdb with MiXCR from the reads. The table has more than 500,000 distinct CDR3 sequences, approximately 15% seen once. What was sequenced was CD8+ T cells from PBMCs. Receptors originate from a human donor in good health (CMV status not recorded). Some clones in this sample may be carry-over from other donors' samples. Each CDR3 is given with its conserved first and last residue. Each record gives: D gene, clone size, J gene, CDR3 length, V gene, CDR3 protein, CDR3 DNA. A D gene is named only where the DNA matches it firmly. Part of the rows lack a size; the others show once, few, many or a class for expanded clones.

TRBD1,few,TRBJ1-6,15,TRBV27,CASSFWDSSGSSLHF,TGTGCCAGCAGTTTCTGGGACAGCTCAGGTAGTTCCCTCCACTTT
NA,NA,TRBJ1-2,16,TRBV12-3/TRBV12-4,CASSFIAGVRTNGYTF,TGTGCCAGCAGTTTTATCGCGGGGGTCAGAACGAATGGCTACACCTTC
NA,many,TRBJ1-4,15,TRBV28,CASSSAGVPGEKLFF,TGTGCCAGCAGTTCCGCCGGGGTACCGGGTGAAAAACTGTTTTTT
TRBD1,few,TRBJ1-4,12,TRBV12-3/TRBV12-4,CASSYFDRVVFF,TGTGCCAGCAGTTATTTTGACAGGGTGGTGTTTTTT
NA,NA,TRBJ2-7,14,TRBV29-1,CSVARKAYSEEQYF,TGCAGCGTTGCCCGGAAAGCCTATAGCGAAGAGCAGTACTTC
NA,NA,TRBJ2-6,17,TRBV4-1,CASSQVGTPSGANVLTF,TGCGCCAGCAGCCAAGTTGGAACACCCTCTGGGGCCAACGTCCTGACTTTC
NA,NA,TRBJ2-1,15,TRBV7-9,CASSLEQRPYNEQFF,TGTGCCAGCAGCTTAGAACAGAGACCTTACAATGAGCAGTTCTTC
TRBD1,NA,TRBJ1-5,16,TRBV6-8,CASSYPDRAGDQLQDF,TGTGCCAGCAGCTATCCGGACAGGGCCGGGGATCAGCTCCAGGATTTT
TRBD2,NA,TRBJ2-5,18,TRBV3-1,CASSPPGLAGDYQETQYF,TGTGCCAGCAGCCCCCCGGGACTAGCGGGGGACTATCAAGAGACCCAGTACTTC
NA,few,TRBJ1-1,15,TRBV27,CASSWTPTGLPEAFF,TGTGCCAGCAGTTGGACACCGACAGGACTCCCTGAAGCTTTCTTT
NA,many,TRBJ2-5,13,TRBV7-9,CASRPGPGETQYF,TGTGCCAGCAGGCCGGGGCCGGGGGAGACCCAGTACTTC
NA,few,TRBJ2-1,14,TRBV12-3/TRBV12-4,CASGDGSSYNEQFF,TGTGCCAGCGGGGACGGCTCTTCCTACAATGAGCAGTTCTTC
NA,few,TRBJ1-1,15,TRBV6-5,CASSYWEGSNTEAFF,TGTGCCAGCAGTTACTGGGAGGGATCGAACACTGAAGCTTTCTTT
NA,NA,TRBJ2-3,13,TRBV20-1,CSARGRSTDTQYF,TGCAGTGCTAGGGGCCGGAGCACAGATACGCAGTATTTT
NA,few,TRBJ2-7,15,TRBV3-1,CASSQDSRASLEQYF,TGTGCCAGCAGCCAAGATAGCAGGGCCAGCCTAGAGCAGTACTTC
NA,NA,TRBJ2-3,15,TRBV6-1,CASSESLARTDTQYF,TGTGCCAGCAGTGAAAGTCTAGCGCGCACAGATACGCAGTATTTT